This TCR beta chain was identified in a study of blood T cell repertoires in COVID-19. Background on the study: The samples span acute and convalescent COVID-19 from the United States, Italy and Spain. PBMCs, B-cell-depleted T cells, or T cells provided the cDNA or gDNA that made up the material.

Per the study methods: Estimation of nucleated cell counts was performed using reference gene primer amplification. The assay was immunoSEQ multiplex PCR, and TCRdb's table has in-frame clones only and misses some. From that table come the V and J calls and clone size; the DNA was used to work out D and trimming. Of approximately 210,000 clones in the sample, 84% were seen once. With 4 bases clipped from V and 0 bases from J, the junction kept 12 bases outside the gene matches. Germline CDR1 SGHRS, CDR2 YFSETQ. The CDR3 totals 19 residues. Enrolled during active infection, Seattle patients were then followed longitudinally.

The TCR comes from a woman older than 75 with COVID-19, enrolled during active disease. This chain connects TRBV5-1 to TRBJ2-3; 12 bases are shared with TRBD2. The sample was peripheral blood. The CDR3 sequence is CASSQGLAGLSTSTDTQYF. CDR3 coding DNA: TGCGCCAGCAGCCAAGGACTAGCGGGGTTATCTACTAGCACAGATACGCAGTATTTT.